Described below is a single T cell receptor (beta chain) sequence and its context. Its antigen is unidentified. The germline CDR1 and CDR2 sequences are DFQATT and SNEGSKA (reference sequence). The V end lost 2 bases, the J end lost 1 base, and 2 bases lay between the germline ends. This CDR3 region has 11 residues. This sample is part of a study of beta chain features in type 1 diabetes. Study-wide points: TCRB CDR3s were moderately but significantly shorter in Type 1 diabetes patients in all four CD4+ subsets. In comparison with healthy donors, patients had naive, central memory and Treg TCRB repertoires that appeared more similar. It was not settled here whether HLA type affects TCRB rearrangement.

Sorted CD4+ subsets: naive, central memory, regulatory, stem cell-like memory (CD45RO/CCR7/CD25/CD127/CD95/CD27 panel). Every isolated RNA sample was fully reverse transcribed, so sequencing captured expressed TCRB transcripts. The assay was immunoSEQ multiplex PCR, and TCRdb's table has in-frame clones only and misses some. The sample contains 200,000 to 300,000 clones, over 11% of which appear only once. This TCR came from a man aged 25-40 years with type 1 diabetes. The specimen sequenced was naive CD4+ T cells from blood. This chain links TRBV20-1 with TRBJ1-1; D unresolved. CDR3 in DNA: TGCAGTGCTAGACAGAACACTGAAGCTTTCTTT. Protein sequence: CSARQNTEAFF.